Listed below are T cell receptor beta chains from one sample, sequenced in a study of blood T cells in healthy people across ages. Using its own MiXCR run on the 5' RACE reads, TCRdb lists one record per CDR3 protein. The sample contains 1.5 million to 2 million distinct CDR3 sequences, around 36% of which appear only once. The sequenced material came from blood. The receptors come from a young woman in good health. CDR3s include the opening cysteine and the closing phenylalanine or tryptophan. D genes are given only for firm matches. Not every row has a clone size; where given, it reads once, few, many or a size class.

clone_size j_call v_call d_call cdr3_aa cdr3_nt
NA TRBJ2-3 TRBV20-1 NA CSASGMVDTQYF TGCAGTGCTAGCGGGATGGTAGATACGCAGTATTTT
many TRBJ2-7 TRBV6-1 TRBD1 CASSLLGTGTYEQYF TGTGCCAGCAGCCTACTCGGGACAGGGACCTACGAGCAGTACTTC
many TRBJ2-1 TRBV29-1 TRBD1 CSVHRGSNEQFF TGCAGCGTACACAGGGGTAGCAATGAGCAGTTCTTC
NA TRBJ2-7 TRBV4-1 NA CASSLNQNNYEQYF TGCGCCAGCAGCCTAAACCAGAACAACTACGAGCAGTACTTC
NA TRBJ1-6 TRBV20-1 TRBD1 CSAAGQYNSPLHF TGCAGTGCTGCGGGACAGTATAATTCACCCCTCCACTTT
few TRBJ2-3 TRBV20-1 NA CSERVGDTQYF TGCAGTGAACGGGTGGGGGATACGCAGTATTTT
NA TRBJ2-7 TRBV21-1 NA CAGRAYHRGGHEQYF TGTGCCGGCAGAGCCTACCACAGGGGCGGCCACGAGCAGTACTTC
NA TRBJ2-2 TRBV15 NA CATSSRGDVTGELFF TGTGCCACCAGCTCCAGGGGGGACGTCACCGGGGAGCTGTTTTTT
NA TRBJ1-6 TRBV5-1 TRBD1 CASSFDRGGNSPLHF TGCGCCAGCAGCTTTGACAGGGGAGGGAATTCACCCCTCCACTTT
few TRBJ2-1 TRBV3-1 TRBD2 CASSHHTGLAGDEQFF TGTGCCAGCAGCCACCACACCGGACTAGCGGGGGATGAGCAGTTCTTC
many TRBJ2-7 TRBV7-2 TRBD2 CASSLRTSGFYEQYF TGTGCCAGCAGCTTAAGAACTAGCGGGTTCTACGAGCAGTACTTC
few TRBJ2-1 TRBV9 TRBD2 CASSPALGTSGSAEQFF TGTGCCAGCAGCCCAGCCCTTGGGACTAGCGGGAGTGCTGAGCAGTTCTTC
NA TRBJ2-7 TRBV6-6 TRBD2 CASSYLAGGFVYEQYF TGTGCCAGCAGTTACCTAGCGGGAGGGTTCGTCTACGAGCAGTACTTC
NA TRBJ2-7 TRBV5-1 TRBD1 CASSPRQGGYYEQYF TGCGCCAGCAGCCCGAGACAGGGGGGCTACTACGAGCAGTACTTC
NA TRBJ2-1 TRBV29-1 TRBD2 CTLTELAAYNEQFF TGCACCCTGACCGAGCTAGCGGCCTACAATGAGCAGTTCTTC
few TRBJ1-1 TRBV4-1 NA CASSPTVGTVGTEAFF TGCGCCAGCAGCCCTACGGTGGGGACGGTGGGAACTGAAGCTTTCTTT
few TRBJ1-1 TRBV12-3/TRBV12-4 TRBD1 CASSLDRGVFYTEAFF TGTGCCAGCAGTTTGGACAGGGGGGTTTTTTACACTGAAGCTTTCTTT
NA TRBJ2-1 TRBV27 NA CASSFSRPFEQFF TGTGCCAGCAGTTTCTCCAGGCCCTTCGAGCAGTTCTTC
few TRBJ1-4 TRBV20-1 TRBD1 CSARDRDDEKLFF TGCAGTGCTAGGGACAGGGACGATGAAAAACTGTTTTTT
once TRBJ2-1 TRBV5-1 NA CVSSPRVQSYNEQFF TGCGTCAGCAGCCCCAGGGTTCAATCCTACAATGAGCAGTTCTTC
NA TRBJ2-7 TRBV18 NA CASSLDSHSYEQYF TGTGCCAGCTCACTCGACAGCCACTCCTACGAGCAGTACTTC
NA TRBJ2-7 TRBV13 NA CASSRRTLSYEQYF TGTGCCAGCAGCAGGCGGACTTTGTCCTACGAGCAGTACTTC